These 5 T cell receptor beta chains came from one sample sequenced in a study of blood T cell repertoires in COVID-19 (dated by TCRdb to 2020 to 2022). Library preparation employed the immunoSEQ multiplex PCR assay. TCRdb took this table from immuneACCESS and kept in-frame rearrangements with V and J called. Such tables lack part of the clones; where checked against another copy, unresolved V genes explain under half of the gap, and the rest is unexplained. The sample yields more than 35,000 clones; roughly 91% were counted once. The ten largest clonotypes hold 4.8% of the sample. Sequencing was done on a sample of peripheral blood. The receptors shown here come from a human donor in a cohort sampled during active COVID-19.

This chain connects TRBV27 to TRBJ1-6, with 8 positions matching TRBD1. CDR1 and CDR2 (germline): MNHEY, SMNVEV (reference sequence). The CDR3 is 15 residues long. Germline trimming cut 4 bases from V and 5 bases from J; bases unmatched to any gene: 4. CDR3 bases: TGTGCCAGCAGTTGGGAACAGGGGGATAATTCACCCCTCCACTTT. Its protein is CASSWEQGDNSPLHF.

This clone was counted between two and nine times. The gene calls are TRBV27 and TRBJ2-4; 9 positions agree with TRBD2. Germline V lookup: CDR1 MNHEY, CDR2 SMNVEV (reference sequence). V shed 2 bases, J shed 8 bases, and the junction held 10 bases outside the gene matches. There are 16 residues in the CDR3. The CDR3 loop reads CASSLRGTSRSDIQYF. CDR3 nucleotide sequence: TGTGCCAGCAGTTTACGGGGGACTAGCCGGTCGGACATTCAGTACTTC.

The chain employs TRBV19 and TRBJ2-1; 10 positions agree with TRBD2. The CDR3 sequence is 18 residues long. V lost 2 bases, J lost 0 bases, and 7 bases stayed unmatched. Per the germline V gene, CDR1 is LNHDA and CDR2 is SQIVND (reference sequence). The CDR3 reads CASSIRLAGEHSYNEQFF. CDR3 bases: TGTGCCAGTAGTATAAGGCTAGCGGGAGAACACTCCTACAATGAGCAGTTCTTC.

The chain uses TRBV24-1 and TRBJ1-5; possibly TRBD1 for D (5 bases). Germline V gene lookup returns CDR1 KGHDR and CDR2 SFDVKD. The germline V and J ends were trimmed by 5 bases and 6 bases, with 10 bases remaining between them. This CDR3 spans 13 amino acids. CDR3 in amino acids: CATSVGGGQPQHF. In DNA, the CDR3 is TGTGCCACCAGTGTGGGGGGGGGTCAGCCCCAGCATTTT.

This chain uses TRBV27 with TRBJ2-1; 9 nucleotides agree with TRBD2. CDR1 and CDR2 from the germline V gene are MNHEY and SMNVEV (reference sequence). V lost 9 bases to trimming and J lost 2 bases; unmatched junction nucleotides: 8. The CDR3 loop spans 15 amino acids. The CDR3 DNA reads TGTGCCAGTGTAGCGGGAGCCGAGACCTACAATGAGCAGTTCTTC. It translates to CASVAGAETYNEQFF.